The 29 T cell receptor beta chains presented below share a single source sample, sequenced in a study of blood T cell repertoires in COVID-19. The method was immunoSEQ multiplex PCR; TCRdb's version includes in-frame clones alone and lacks a portion of them. Counted here are roughly 220,000 clones, 85% occurring once; the ten biggest clones make up approximately 2.6%. Specimen: peripheral blood. The source of these receptors is a man in his fifties who had recovered from COVID-19.

In its sample, this clone is medium-sized. The chain carries TRBV2 and TRBJ1-2; D is unclear. The CDR3 extends over 15 amino acids. Per the germline V gene, CDR1 is SNHLY and CDR2 is FYNNEI. V lost 5 bases and J 4 bases, leaving 17 bases between the germline ends. The CDR3 DNA reads as TGTGCCAGCAGTCCTTTAGCGCAGTCAATCTATGGCTACACCTTC. Residues: CASSPLAQSIYGYTF.

The CDR3 loop reads CASRNRDRGYEQYF. For the CDR3, the DNA is TGTGCCAGCAGAAACCGGGACAGGGGCTACGAGCAGTACTTC. V is TRBV27 and J is TRBJ2-7; the match to TRBD1 covers 10 bases. CDR3 length: 14 residues. Germline V lookup: CDR1 MNHEY, CDR2 SMNVEV (reference sequence). J gave up 3 bases and V 6 bases, and 5 bases lay outside the gene matches.

The chain recombines TRBV7-8 with TRBJ2-1; weak D call: TRBD1 (6 bases). Germline values: CDR1 SGHVS, CDR2 FQNEAQ. The CDR3 sequence is 13 residues long. Between the trimmed V and J ends, which lost 1 base and 10 bases, there was a span of 11 bases. CDR3 residues: CASSLEYGTEQFF. For the CDR3, the DNA is TGTGCCAGCAGCTTAGAGTATGGGACAGAGCAGTTCTTC. The full variable domain, completed using reference TRBV7-8 and TRBJ2-1, is GAGVSQSPRYKVAKRGQDVALRCDPISGHVSLFWYQQALGQGPEFLTYFQNEAQLDKSGLPSDRFFAERPEGSVSTLKIQRTQQEDSAVYLCASSLEYGTEQFFGPGTRLTVL.

The chain has TRBV7-9 and TRBJ2-7; TRBD2 matches at 10 bases. J gave up 2 bases and V 5 bases, and 6 bases lay outside the gene matches. The germline V gene has CDR1 SEHNR and CDR2 FQNEAQ (reference sequence). The CDR3 is 15 residues long. Here the CDR3 DNA reads TGTGCCAGCAGCGGAGGACTAGCGGCGACCTACGAGCAGTACTTC. Protein: CASSGGLAATYEQYF.

The CDR3: CASSPFRTSGLTYEQYF. For the CDR3, the DNA is TGCGCCAGCAGCCCATTCCGGACTAGCGGATTGACCTACGAGCAGTACTTC. The chain links TRBV5-1 to TRBJ2-7; 10 nucleotides align to TRBD2. CDR3 length: 17 residues. The germline V gene has CDR1 SGHRS and CDR2 YFSETQ. The V and J ends lost 4 bases and 2 bases, in that order; junction bases with no gene match: 12. Combining the CDR3 with reference TRBV5-1 and TRBJ2-7 gives the whole variable domain KAGVTQTPRYLIKTRGQQVTLSCSPISGHRSVSWYQQTPGQGLQFLFEYFSETQRNKGNFPGRFSGRQFSNSRSEMNVSTLELGDSALYLCASSPFRTSGLTYEQYFGPGTRLTVT.

The chain joins TRBV27 to TRBJ1-2; the match to TRBD1 covers 8 bases. This CDR3 has 16 amino acids. The germline V gene has CDR1 MNHEY and CDR2 SMNVEV (reference sequence). Trimming cost V 6 bases and J 0 bases; bases outside gene matches: 9. Written as DNA, the CDR3 is TGTGCCAGCAGCCAACAGGGGGTATATACTAACTATGGCTACACCTTC. Residues: CASSQQGVYTNYGYTF.

The chain's CDR3 is CASNPGTGLNYGYTF. The CDR3 DNA reads as TGTGCCAGCAATCCCGGGACAGGGTTGAACTATGGCTACACCTTC. This rearrangement joins TRBV28 to TRBJ1-2, with TRBD1 matching over 9 bases. V was clipped by 7 bases and J by 2 bases; unmatched bases: 8. The CDR3 contains 15 residues. Germline loops: CDR1 MDHEN, CDR2 SYDVKM.

CDR3 nucleotides: TGTGCCAGCACGCTAGCGTCTAGCACAGATACGCAGTATTTT. Protein: CASTLASSTDTQYF. The chain links TRBV6-6 to TRBJ2-3; possible D gene TRBD2, 6 bases. Germline CDR1 is MNHNY and CDR2 is SVGAGI (reference sequence). CDR3 length equals 14 residues. Trimming cost V 7 bases and J 0 bases, with 11 bases left between them.

The V gene is TRBV19, the J gene TRBJ2-2, with D perhaps matching TRBD1 (6 bases). Deletions cut 2 bases from V and 3 bases from J, with 7 bases between. CDR3 size: 14 residues. CDR1 and CDR2 (germline): LNHDA, SQIVND (reference sequence). DNA of the CDR3: TGTGCCAGTAGTATACAGGGGTACACCGGGGAGCTGTTTTTT. It codes for CASSIQGYTGELFF.

The chain is built from TRBV6-2 or TRBV6-3 and TRBJ2-7, with TRBD2 identical over 11 bases. Germline CDR1 and CDR2: MNHEY and SVGEGT. CDR3 length: 17 residues. V lost 4 bases and J lost 3; bases outside the gene matches: 11. Here the CDR3 reads CASSSLGRGTSGYEQYF. CDR3 nucleotide sequence: TGTGCCAGCAGTTCATTGGGTCGGGGGACTAGCGGCTACGAGCAGTACTTC.

The rearrangement links TRBV7-9 to TRBJ1-3; the match to TRBD1 covers 7 bases. V was pared by 0 bases and J by 5 bases, with 4 bases of the junction left unmatched. Germline loops: CDR1 SEHNR, CDR2 FQNEAQ (reference sequence). This CDR3 spans 15 amino acids. The CDR3 region has the DNA TGTGCCAGCAGCTTAGCCCTGGACAGGAGAAACACCATATATTTT. The encoded protein is CASSLALDRRNTIYF.

This CDR3 reads CASMPEGGINSPLHF. The CDR3 nucleotides are TGTGCCAGTATGCCGGAGGGAGGAATTAATTCACCCCTCCACTTT. The V call is TRBV19, the J call TRBJ1-6, with D uncertain. CDR1 and CDR2 from the germline V gene are LNHDA and SQIVND (reference sequence). CDR3 length equals 15 residues. The germline V and J ends were trimmed by 7 bases and 6 bases, with 16 bases remaining between them.

The table lists this clone with a few counts. This chain uses TRBV6-6 with TRBJ1-5, with D maybe TRBD1 (5 bases). With 2 bases removed from V and 2 bases from J, the gap between germline ends came to 13 bases. Germline CDR1 is MNHNY and CDR2 is SVGAGI (reference sequence). This CDR3 is 16 amino acids long. CDR3 in DNA: TGTGCCAGCAGTTACACGGGGGGAATTGGCAATCAGCCCCAGCATTTT. Its translation: CASSYTGGIGNQPQHF.

The V gene is TRBV28, the J gene TRBJ1-1; the match to TRBD1 covers 9 bases. This CDR3 is 13 amino acids long. The germline gives CDR1 MDHEN, CDR2 SYDVKM. V was clipped by 4 bases and J by 5 bases; unmatched bases: 2. CDR3 nucleotide sequence: TGTGCCAGCAGTTCAGGGACAGGGACTGAAGCTTTCTTT. This codes for CASSSGTGTEAFF.

This clone occurred once. The V call is TRBV27, the J call TRBJ2-2; 10 bases match TRBD2. The CDR3 consists of 14 residues. In germline, CDR1 is MNHEY, CDR2 SMNVEV (reference sequence). The J segment lost 5 bases and the V segment lost 6 bases, leaving 3 bases of the junction unmatched. CDR3 sequence reads: CASRPGLATGELFF. The CDR3 DNA follows: TGTGCCAGCAGACCGGGACTAGCGACCGGGGAGCTGTTTTTT.

The CDR3 sequence: CASSPGTLNEQFF. The CDR3 region has the DNA TGTGCCAGCTCACCCGGGACTTTAAATGAGCAGTTCTTC. J is TRBJ2-1 and V is TRBV18; TRBD2 is a possible D gene (6 bases). The CDR3 covers 13 residues. CDR1 is KGHSH and CDR2 is LQKENI in the germline V gene. Trimming took 3 bases from V and 7 from J, leaving 10 bases between them. Drawing the rest from reference TRBV18 and TRBJ2-1, the complete variable domain is NAGVMQNPRHLVRRRGQEARLRCSPMKGHSHVYWYRQLPEEGLKFMVYLQKENIIDESGMPKERFSAEFPKEGPSILRIQQVVRGDSAAYFCASSPGTLNEQFFGPGTRLTVL.

This clone was seen once. This chain uses TRBV23-1 with TRBJ2-7; TRBD1 matches 7 bases. TRBV23-1 is an ORF for which the function is uncertain. The CDR3 loop spans 16 amino acids. Germline trimming cut 0 bases from V and 0 bases from J; bases unmatched to any gene: 5. CDR3 coding DNA: TGCGCCAGCAGTCAATCGATGACAGGGAGCTCCTACGAGCAGTACTTC. Translating it yields CASSQSMTGSSYEQYF.

The genes are TRBV2 and TRBJ2-3; possible D gene TRBD2, 5 bases. Germline CDR1 reads SNHLY; CDR2 reads FYNNEI. CDR3 length equals 13 residues. V lost 8 bases to trimming and J lost 3 bases, with 12 bases between them. The CDR3 protein is CASGLRGTDTQYF. The CDR3 bases are TGTGCCAGCGGGTTAAGAGGGACAGATACGCAGTATTTT.

V gene TRBV7-2 combines with J gene TRBJ2-1; the D is unclear. Germline CDR1 SGHTA, CDR2 FQGNSA. V lost 5 bases and J 4 bases, leaving 15 bases between the germline ends. The CDR3 spans 15 residues. CDR3 sequence reads: CASSVSRLVYNEQFF. The CDR3 nucleotides read TGTGCCAGCAGCGTTTCTAGACTCGTATACAATGAGCAGTTCTTC.

V usage is TRBV28 and J usage is TRBJ1-2; the D is unclear. The CDR3 consists of 13 residues. Germline values: CDR1 MDHEN, CDR2 SYDVKM. Between the trimmed V and J ends, which lost 7 bases and 4 bases, there was a span of 13 bases. The CDR3 DNA follows: TGTGCCAGCACCTTGACACAGACCTATGGCTACACCTTC. Translation gives CASTLTQTYGYTF.

The chain joins TRBV23-1 to TRBJ2-5; TRBD1 might be the D (5 bases). TRBV23-1 is an ORF for which the function is uncertain. CDR3 length equals 13 residues. Trimming cost V 10 bases and J 3 bases, with 15 bases left between them. CDR3 in amino acids: CAINGQGKETQYF. The CDR3 region has the DNA TGCGCCATAAACGGGCAGGGAAAAGAGACCCAGTACTTC.

The chain recombines TRBV28 with TRBJ2-7; 7 bases agree with TRBD1. Germline loops: CDR1 MDHEN, CDR2 SYDVKM. V was pared by 2 bases and J by 5 bases, with 3 bases of the junction left unmatched. This CDR3 region has 13 residues. The CDR3 region is CASSLRGPDEQYF. CDR3 nucleotide sequence: TGTGCCAGCAGTTTAAGGGGGCCCGACGAGCAGTACTTC.

V and J are TRBV28 and TRBJ1-6, with 7 bases matching TRBD1. This CDR3 spans 15 amino acids. The ends lost 6 bases at V and 6 bases at J; junction bases unmatched: 8. Germline loops: CDR1 MDHEN, CDR2 SYDVKM. CDR3 amino acids: CASRIQGSPNSPLHF. CDR3 DNA sequence: TGTGCCAGCAGGATACAGGGGAGCCCTAATTCACCCCTCCACTTT.

The gene calls are TRBV24-1 and TRBJ2-5; 10 nucleotides line up with TRBD2. The CDR3 is made up of 16 amino acids. Germline assignment: CDR1 KGHDR and CDR2 SFDVKD. The V gene end was trimmed by 3 bases and the J gene end by 5 bases; junction bases not matched to a gene: 8. The CDR3 here is CATSDASGRARETQYF. In DNA, the CDR3 is TGTGCCACCAGTGATGCGAGCGGGAGGGCCCGGGAGACCCAGTACTTC.

This chain joins TRBV28 and TRBJ2-7, with 8 positions matching TRBD1. The CDR3 is 14 residues long. The V and J ends lost 7 bases and 0 bases, in that order; junction bases with no gene match: 5. CDR1 and CDR2 from the germline V gene are MDHEN and SYDVKM. The DNA of the CDR3 is TGTGCCAGCACCCCGACAGGGGACTCCTACGAGCAGTACTTC. This translates into CASTPTGDSYEQYF.

This clone was seen once. V usage is TRBV15 and J usage is TRBJ1-3, with D tentatively TRBD1 (5 bases). Trimming removed 0 bases at V and 1 base at J, with 7 bases between. The CDR3 runs 15 residues. Germline assignment: CDR1 LNHNV and CDR2 YYDKDF (reference sequence). The CDR3 reads CATSRDQGSGNTIYF. The CDR3 region has the DNA TGTGCCACCAGCAGAGACCAGGGATCTGGAAACACCATATATTTT.

The V and J genes are TRBV9 and TRBJ1-5; D not resolved. V gave up 4 bases and J gave up 0 bases, with 8 bases separating them. The CDR3 totals 14 residues. Per germline, CDR1 SGDLS and CDR2 YYNGEE. The CDR3 DNA follows: TGTGCCAGCAGCCCCTATAATAGCAATCAGCCCCAGCATTTT. Residues: CASSPYNSNQPQHF.

The J gene is TRBJ2-5, the V gene TRBV7-8; tentatively, D is TRBD2 (5 bases). Trimming took off 1 base at V and 3 bases at J, with 12 bases between the two ends. In germline, CDR1 is SGHVS, CDR2 FQNEAQ. The CDR3 is made up of 15 amino acids. In DNA, the CDR3 is TGTGCCAGCAGCTTAGGAGCGGAGACGAAAGAGACCCAGTACTTC. Its protein product is CASSLGAETKETQYF. The complete variable domain, with remaining parts taken from reference TRBV7-8 and TRBJ2-5, reads GAGVSQSPRYKVAKRGQDVALRCDPISGHVSLFWYQQALGQGPEFLTYFQNEAQLDKSGLPSDRFFAERPEGSVSTLKIQRTQQEDSAVYLCASSLGAETKETQYFGPGTRLLVL.

The chain combines TRBV5-4 with TRBJ1-2; 9 bases map to TRBD1. Trimming took 1 base from V and 3 from J; bases not matched to a gene: 7. The CDR3 spans 16 residues. Germline V gene sequence: CDR1 SGHNT, CDR2 YYREEE (reference sequence). The CDR3 DNA follows: TGTGCCAGCAGCTTGTTAGGGACAGGGCTCGACTATGGCTACACCTTC. It translates to CASSLLGTGLDYGYTF.